This T cell receptor beta chain was found in a study of blood T cell repertoires in COVID-19. The wider study: Sample material is recorded as cDNA or gDNA derived from T cells, B-cell-depleted T cells, or PBMCs.

Profiling relied on immunoSEQ multiplex PCR, and the TCRdb table lists in-frame clones only, not all of them. The repertoire holds 320,000 or so clones, with 88% as singletons. Participants spanned ages about 18 to 90 years and resided in 20 to 30 US areas. Donors were grouped by their self-reported clinical history. Two negative PCRs, clearance, or symptom resolution characterized the recovered Cohort 3 donors. The CDR3 spans 13 residues. Germline loops: CDR1 LNHDA, CDR2 SQIVND (reference sequence). Trimming left V 5 bases short and J 5 bases short, with 12 bases between. Specimen: PBMCs or T cells enriched from blood (not recorded which). This rearrangement joins TRBV19 to TRBJ2-5; possibly TRBD1 for D (6 bases). The sequence derives from a man aged 25-40 years who had recovered from COVID-19. The CDR3 region is CASSSSGVETQYF. CDR3 nucleotide sequence: TGTGCCAGTAGTTCATCAGGGGTGGAGACCCAGTACTTC.